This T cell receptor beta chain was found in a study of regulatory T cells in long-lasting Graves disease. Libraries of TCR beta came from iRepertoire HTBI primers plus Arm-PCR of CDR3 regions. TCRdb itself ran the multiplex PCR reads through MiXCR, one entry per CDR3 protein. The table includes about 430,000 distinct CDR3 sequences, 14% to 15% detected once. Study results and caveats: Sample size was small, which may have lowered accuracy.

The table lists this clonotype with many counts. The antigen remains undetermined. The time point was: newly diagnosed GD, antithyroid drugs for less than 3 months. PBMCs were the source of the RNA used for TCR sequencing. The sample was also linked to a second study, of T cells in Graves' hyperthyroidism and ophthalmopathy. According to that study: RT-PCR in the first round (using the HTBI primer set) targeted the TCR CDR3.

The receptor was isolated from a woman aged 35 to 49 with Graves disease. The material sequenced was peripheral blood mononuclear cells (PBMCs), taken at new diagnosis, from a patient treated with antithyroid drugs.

CDR3 region: CAFKWSADTEAFF. CDR3 coding DNA: TGTGCCTTCAAGTGGAGTGCGGACACTGAAGCTTTCTTT. The chain combines TRBV30 with TRBJ1-1, with D uncertain. There are 13 residues in the CDR3. Trimming pared 7 bases from V and 3 bases from J, leaving 15 bases between. Per germline, CDR1 GTSNPN and CDR2 SVGIG (reference sequence). Full variable domain (rest looked up from reference TRBV30 and TRBJ1-1): SQTIHQWPATLVQPVGSPLSLECTVEGTSNPNLYWYRQAAGRGLQLLFYSVGIGQISSEVPQNLSASRPQDRQFILSSKKLLLSDSGFYLCAFKWSADTEAFFGQGTRLTVV.